This TCR beta chain was recovered during a study of T cell clonality in common variable immunodeficiency. Whole-study results and caveats: T cell subpopulation sequencing would be needed to explain CVID clonality. TCRbeta clonality was increased in CVID versus healthy controls. Patient heterogeneity in the CVID cohort limited correlations between repertoire features and clinical complications.

Trimming left V 4 bases short and J 4 bases short, with 11 bases between. Germline V CDR1 and CDR2: KGHSH, LQKENI. The CDR3 runs 14 residues. Ten or more counts support this clone. Its antigen remains unknown. The CDR3 end falls 3 residues outside the read, so it is completed with the germline J gene. Sequencing input was equivalent genomic DNA from CVID and controls. The protocol was immunoSEQ multiplex PCR, while the TCRdb copy is restricted to in-frame clones and leaves out a portion. The sample gives 40,000 to 65,000 clones, none seen only once, and the top ten clones hold less than 4%. The gene calls are TRBV18 and TRBJ1-5; D not certain. The sample comprised peripheral blood mononuclear cells. This TCR came from a person aged 18-70 years in good health. The covered CDR3 bases are TGTGCCAGCTCACGCGAAGATGTGAATCAGCCC. Its translation is CASSREDVNQP. The CDR3 in full is CASSREDVNQPQHF.